The 26 T cell receptor beta chains below come from one sample, sequenced in a study of beta chain features in type 1 diabetes. The whole isolated RNA underwent reverse transcription, so sequencing captured expressed TCRB transcripts. TCRdb's copy holds only in-frame clones and misses some; the assay was immunoSEQ multiplex PCR. The sample lists roughly 290,000 clones, about 8% occurring once. Sequenced input: central memory CD4+ T cells from blood. These receptors originate from a woman younger than 30 in good health.

The rearrangement links TRBV28 to TRBJ2-3; 8 nucleotides line up with TRBD2. J was trimmed by 1 base and V by 6 bases; bases with no gene match: 15. The CDR3 covers 18 residues. Germline CDR1 MDHEN, CDR2 SYDVKM. CDR3 loop: CASSIPGPGLGRTDTQYF. Written as DNA, the CDR3 is TGTGCCAGCAGCATACCCGGTCCGGGACTAGGGCGCACAGATACGCAGTATTTT.

This clone was found many times. The gene calls are TRBV5-1 and TRBJ1-1, with unresolved D. The CDR3 sequence is 17 residues long. The germline V gene has CDR1 SGHRS and CDR2 YFSETQ. Trimming removed 0 bases from V and 6 bases from J, with 21 bases in between. The DNA for the CDR3 is TGCGCCAGCAGCTTGGCCGTTACAAAAACTACATACGCTGAAGCTTTCTTT. Amino acids: CASSLAVTKTTYAEAFF. Full variable domain (missing parts from reference TRBV5-1 and TRBJ1-1): KAGVTQTPRYLIKTRGQQVTLSCSPISGHRSVSWYQQTPGQGLQFLFEYFSETQRNKGNFPGRFSGRQFSNSRSEMNVSTLELGDSALYLCASSLAVTKTTYAEAFFGQGTRLTVV.

The J gene is TRBJ2-3, the V gene TRBV27; D might be TRBD2 (5 bases). The germline V and J ends were trimmed by 1 base and 0 bases, with 11 bases remaining between them. The CDR3 has 16 amino acids. The V gene's germline CDR1 is MNHEY and CDR2 SMNVEV (reference sequence). CDR3: CASSLYGVPSTDTQYF. The CDR3 nucleotides read TGTGCCAGCAGTTTATACGGGGTCCCTAGCACAGATACGCAGTATTTT.

The chain couples TRBV19 to TRBJ1-1; TRBD1 might be the D (6 bases). Germline values: CDR1 LNHDA, CDR2 SQIVND (reference sequence). Trimming took off 4 bases at V and 10 bases at J, with 16 bases between the two ends. The CDR3 is 13 amino acids. The CDR3 sequence is CASSRETGRRAFF. DNA for the CDR3: TGTGCCAGTAGTAGAGAAACAGGGCGGCGAGCTTTCTTT.

A few counts support this clone. At the DNA level, this CDR3 is encoded by other sequences in the same sample as well. The rearrangement uses TRBV11-2 and TRBJ2-1, with D unclear. The V and J ends lost 3 bases and 4 bases respectively, with 7 bases between them. The germline V gene has CDR1 SGHAT and CDR2 FQNNGV. This CDR3 has 13 amino acids. This CDR3 reads CASSFTTYNEQFF. In DNA form, the CDR3 reads TGTGCCAGCAGCTTTACAACTTACAATGAGCAGTTCTTC.

The chain carries TRBV5-4 and TRBJ2-1, with D possibly called TRBD1 or TRBD2 (5 bases each). The CDR3 is 14 amino acids. The germline CDR1 and CDR2 sequences are SGHNT and YYREEE (reference sequence). V was trimmed by 4 bases and J by 2 bases, leaving 10 bases between them. The CDR3 reads CASSAPGPYNEQFF. CDR3 coding DNA: TGTGCCAGCAGCGCACCGGGACCCTACAATGAGCAGTTCTTC.

This clone was seen many times. The V and J genes are TRBV4-3 and TRBJ1-1; TRBD1 is a possible D gene (5 bases). CDR3 size: 15 residues. Trimming cost V 5 bases and J 3 bases, with 16 bases left between them. Germline CDR1 LGHNA, CDR2 YSLEER. The CDR3 DNA is TGCGCCAGCAGCTCAAGCCCGGGGGGAGACACTGAAGCTTTCTTT. Its protein is CASSSSPGGDTEAFF.

V is TRBV27 and J is TRBJ2-3; 13 nucleotides agree with TRBD2. The germline CDR1 and CDR2 sequences are MNHEY and SMNVEV (reference sequence). The CDR3 has 15 amino acids. V lost 8 bases to trimming and J lost 4 bases; unmatched junction nucleotides: 6. The CDR3 here is CASVRTSGSPDTQYF. Written as DNA, the CDR3 is TGTGCCAGCGTCAGGACTAGCGGGAGTCCAGATACGCAGTATTTT.

This sequence joins TRBV5-1 and TRBJ1-1; the D is unclear. From germline, CDR1 is SGHRS and CDR2 YFSETQ. CDR3 length: 14 residues. Trimming removed 5 bases at V and 2 bases at J, with 13 bases between. CDR3 DNA sequence: TGCGCCAGCAGAGCGTCCCTGGTTAACACTGAAGCTTTCTTT. It codes for CASRASLVNTEAFF. Supplemented by reference TRBV5-1 and TRBJ1-1, the full variable domain reads KAGVTQTPRYLIKTRGQQVTLSCSPISGHRSVSWYQQTPGQGLQFLFEYFSETQRNKGNFPGRFSGRQFSNSRSEMNVSTLELGDSALYLCASRASLVNTEAFFGQGTRLTVV.

Only a few counts were recorded for this clone. This chain joins TRBV25-1 and TRBJ1-2; D is uncertain. The CDR3 length is 15 residues. The ends were cut back, 1 base at V and 2 bases at J, with 11 bases in the middle. Germline lookup yields CDR1 MGHDK and CDR2 SYGVNS. The CDR3 nucleotides read TGTGCCAGCAGTGAATGGAAAGAATCCAACTATGGCTACACCTTC. As protein: CASSEWKESNYGYTF.

J is TRBJ2-5 and V is TRBV30; 7 bases match TRBD1. Germline CDR1 and CDR2: GTSNPN and SVGIG (reference sequence). The CDR3 extends over 11 amino acids. The CDR3 region is CAGQRQETQYF. In DNA form, the CDR3 reads TGTGCGGGACAGCGCCAAGAGACCCAGTACTTC.

This clone was counted at least ten times. V usage is TRBV19 and J usage is TRBJ1-2; no clear D. In germline, CDR1 is LNHDA, CDR2 SQIVND (reference sequence). Trimming left V 0 bases short and J 5 bases short, with 13 bases between. The CDR3 consists of 15 residues. CDR3 sequence: CASSIDHAGGYGYTF. The CDR3 DNA reads TGTGCCAGTAGTATAGATCACGCCGGTGGATATGGCTACACCTTC.

This clone came up once. The DNA of the CDR3 is TGTGCCAGCAGTTTGGACCGGGACTACGAGCAGTACTTC. Residues: CASSLDRDYEQYF. J is TRBJ2-7 and V is TRBV6-5; TRBD2 is a possible D gene (5 bases). V was shortened by 4 bases and J by 3 bases, with 10 bases between the two germline ends. This CDR3 spans 13 amino acids. The V gene's germline CDR1 is MNHEY and CDR2 SVGAGI.

The chain links TRBV5-1 to TRBJ2-2; D is unclear. The V gene's germline CDR1 is SGHRS and CDR2 YFSETQ. The CDR3 contains 13 residues. V lost 0 bases, J lost 4 bases, and 4 bases lay in between. The CDR3 nucleotides read TGCGCCAGCAGCTTGGTCGGCACCGGGGAGCTGTTTTTT. Its protein is CASSLVGTGELFF.

There are a few counts of this clone. CDR3 amino acids: CSVDRAGADTQYF. Here the CDR3 DNA reads TGCAGCGTTGATAGGGCCGGGGCAGATACGCAGTATTTT. V and J are TRBV29-1 and TRBJ2-3, with a weak D call TRBD2 (5 bases). CDR3 length: 13 amino acids. Germline loops: CDR1 SQVTM, CDR2 ANQGSEA. Trimming cost V 3 bases and J 4 bases, with 11 bases left between them.

V usage is TRBV9 and J usage is TRBJ2-5, with a weak D call TRBD2 (5 bases). V lost 0 bases and J lost 3, with 12 bases in between. CDR3 length: 15 residues. Germline loops: CDR1 SGDLS, CDR2 YYNGEE. CDR3 region: CASSVGPVREETQYF. The DNA for the CDR3 is TGTGCCAGCAGCGTAGGACCGGTGAGGGAAGAGACCCAGTACTTC.

The chain carries TRBV5-4 and TRBJ2-5; D is tentatively TRBD1 or TRBD2 (6 bases each). Germline assignment: CDR1 SGHNT and CDR2 YYREEE (reference sequence). V was trimmed by 0 bases and J by 5 bases, leaving 11 bases between them. CDR3 length equals 14 residues. CDR3 nucleotide sequence: TGTGCCAGCAGCTTGGGGGGGGCGCGGGAGACCCAGTACTTC. It is translated as CASSLGGARETQYF.

This clone was found a few times. This chain joins TRBV6-6 and TRBJ1-5; no reliable D call. The CDR3 contains 15 residues. Trimming shortened V by 2 bases and J by 0 bases, and 8 bases separated the two germline ends. Looked up from germline, CDR1 is MNHNY and CDR2 is SVGAGI (reference sequence). The CDR3 DNA follows: TGTGCCAGCAGTTACAGTGGTCATAGCAATCAGCCCCAGCATTTT. It specifies CASSYSGHSNQPQHF.

CDR3 loop: CASSPNPGGAEQFF. The CDR3 bases are TGTGCCAGCTCACCTAACCCGGGCGGTGCTGAGCAGTTCTTC. V is TRBV18 and J is TRBJ2-1; D gene uncertain. The CDR3 is 14 amino acids. Between the trimmed V and J ends, which lost 3 bases and 9 bases, there was a span of 15 bases. Germline-derived CDR1 and CDR2 are KGHSH and LQKENI.

This clone has more than one count but fewer than ten. The rearrangement links TRBV28 to TRBJ2-1, with D possibly being TRBD1 or TRBD2 (5 bases each). Looked up from germline, CDR1 is MDHEN and CDR2 is SYDVKM. V was shortened by 8 bases and J by 6 bases, with 8 bases between the two germline ends. CDR3 length: 11 residues. The CDR3 region has the DNA TGTGCCAGCGGGGGTTTCAATGAGCAGTTCTTC. Translation gives CASGGFNEQFF.

This chain uses TRBV7-3 with TRBJ2-1; 7 bases fit TRBD1. The V gene end was trimmed by 5 bases and the J gene end by 4 bases; junction bases not matched to a gene: 11. Per the germline V gene, CDR1 is SGHTA and CDR2 is FQGTGA. The CDR3 is made up of 16 amino acids. The CDR3 loop is CASSPLWGQTYNEQFF. The CDR3 DNA reads as TGTGCCAGCAGCCCGTTATGGGGACAGACTTACAATGAGCAGTTCTTC.

The V call is TRBV9, the J call TRBJ2-2, with a tentative D call TRBD2 (5 bases). The CDR3 consists of 14 residues. The V gene lost 0 bases and the J gene lost 5 bases, with 8 bases spanning the gap. Germline V lookup: CDR1 SGDLS, CDR2 YYNGEE. The chain's CDR3 is CASSVVRETGELFF. The CDR3 DNA reads TGTGCCAGCAGCGTAGTCCGGGAAACCGGGGAGCTGTTTTTT. Full variable domain (missing parts from reference TRBV9 and TRBJ2-2): DSGVTQTPKHLITATGQRVTLRCSPRSGDLSVYWYQQSLDQGLQFLIQYYNGEERAKGNILERFSAQQFPDLHSELNLSSLELGDSALYFCASSVVRETGELFFGEGSRLTVL.

This clone was counted a few times. The rearrangement links TRBV20-1 to TRBJ2-7; D is undetermined. V shed 6 bases and J shed 7 bases, with 13 bases lying between them. The CDR3 consists of 11 residues. Germline V gene lookup returns CDR1 DFQATT and CDR2 SNEGSKA (reference sequence). The CDR3 sequence is CSAMGSREQYV. Here the CDR3 DNA reads TGCAGTGCCATGGGGTCGCGGGAGCAGTACGTC.

This clone was counted only a few times. The chain combines TRBV7-8 with TRBJ2-1, with 8 positions matching TRBD1. Germline-derived CDR1 and CDR2 are SGHVS and FQNEAQ. CDR3 size: 15 residues. V was pared by 5 bases and J by 4 bases, with 7 bases of the junction left unmatched. DNA for the CDR3: TGTGCCAGCAGCCTGCGGGACAGGTATTACAATGAGCAGTTCTTC. Protein: CASSLRDRYYNEQFF.

There are a few counts of this clone. At one of its ends the junction is not consistent with the germline gene, which may arise from a read error. This rearrangement joins TRBV2 to TRBJ1-2, with a tentative D call TRBD1 (5 bases). The CDR3 loop spans 14 amino acids. Germline values: CDR1 SNHLY, CDR2 FYNNEI. CDR3 region: CASREGRELFGYTF. The CDR3 region has the DNA TGTGCCAGCAGGGAAGGCAGGGAACTTTTTGGCTACACCTTC.

This clone occurred many times. The V call is TRBV7-9, the J call TRBJ1-2; 7 positions agree with TRBD1. Germline CDR1 and CDR2: SEHNR and FQNEAQ (reference sequence). This CDR3 has 14 residues. Trimming took 4 bases from V and 4 from J; bases not matched to a gene: 6. The chain's CDR3 is CASSYSQGTYGYTF. DNA of the CDR3: TGTGCCAGCAGCTATTCACAGGGGACCTATGGCTACACCTTC.